This T cell receptor (beta chain) is from a study of cytomegalovirus exposure and HLA in healthy donors. Study-wide results and caveats: Associated with HLA alleles at 0.05 false discovery rate in a later analysis were 15,000 to 20,000 TCR beta sequences.

CDR1 SGHDT and CDR2 YYEEEE come from the germline V gene. The CDR3 runs to 13 residues. Trimming took 5 bases from V and 11 from J; bases not matched to a gene: 6. This clone was seen a handful of times. The antigen is not known. Primers for the PCR totalled 60 Vbeta and 13 Jbeta. Generated by immunoSEQ multiplex PCR, the TCRdb table keeps only in-frame clones and is missing some. The sample has 150,000 or so clones, roughly 80% seen once. The specimen was PBMCs. The chain employs TRBV5-6 and TRBJ2-7; 14 bases fit TRBD2. This receptor was identified in a man aged 35-49 years in good health and CMV-seropositive. CDR3 protein: CASSYGTSGRKYF. CDR3 DNA sequence: TGTGCCAGCAGTTATGGGACTAGCGGGAGAAAGTACTTC.